These 17 T cell receptor beta chains share one sample of origin, sequenced in a study of shared clonotypes between healthy human individuals. The table came from immunoSEQ multiplex PCR; TCRdb's copy has only in-frame clones and leaves some out. The table records about 960,000 clones, less than 85% of them present only once. The sequencing input was memory CD4+ T cells sorted from blood. As for subset: CD45RA-negative fraction. Receptors were obtained from a man between 18 and 29 years old in good health.

This clone has a handful of counts. The V and J genes are TRBV4-2 and TRBJ1-5, with 11 bases that match TRBD1. The CDR3 is 17 residues long. Trimming removed 5 bases from V and 2 bases from J; junction bases left unmatched: 8. Germline V gene lookup returns CDR1 LGHNA and CDR2 YNFKEQ. The CDR3 DNA reads as TGTGCCAGCAGCAAATCCGGGACAGGGGGTGGCAATCAGCCCCAGCATTTT. Protein sequence: CASSKSGTGGGNQPQHF.

This clone was counted a few times. The V gene is TRBV10-2, the J gene TRBJ2-2; tentatively, D is TRBD2 (6 bases). Germline CDR1 is WSHSY and CDR2 is SAAADI. V was clipped by 3 bases and J by 5 bases, with 22 bases between them. This CDR3 region has 18 residues. Here the CDR3 DNA reads TGCGCCAGCAGTGACGGAAGATTCGGAGGGTCAGGAACCGGGGAGCTGTTTTTT. This sequence encodes CASSDGRFGGSGTGELFF.

The chain carries TRBV7-3 and TRBJ1-5; D not resolved. Per the germline V gene, CDR1 is SGHTA and CDR2 is FQGTGA. This CDR3 contains 15 residues. Trimming pared 3 bases from V and 6 bases from J, leaving 15 bases between. Written as DNA, the CDR3 is TGTGCCAGCAGCTTCGGGGAAGGTGAGTGTCAGCCCCAGCATTTT. Protein product: CASSFGEGECQPQHF.

This chain connects TRBV5-5 to TRBJ2-7; D assignment may be TRBD1 or TRBD2 (5 bases each). The germline gives CDR1 SGHKS, CDR2 YYEKEE (reference sequence). The CDR3 covers 15 residues. Trimming removed 1 base at V and 3 bases at J, with 14 bases between. CDR3 DNA: TGTGCCAGCAGCTTGTCTGCAGGGAGTTACTACGAGCAGTACTTC. This encodes CASSLSAGSYYEQYF.

This chain joins TRBV6-6 and TRBJ2-5, with D possibly being TRBD2 (5 bases). In germline, CDR1 is MNHNY, CDR2 SVGAGI (reference sequence). The CDR3 consists of 14 residues. The V end lost 2 bases, the J end lost 5 bases, and 12 bases lay between the germline ends. The DNA of the CDR3 is TGTGCCAGCAGTTACAAACGGGGAAGGGAGACCCAGTACTTC. Amino acid sequence: CASSYKRGRETQYF.

The chain links TRBV4-2 to TRBJ1-1; D call uncertain. Germline lookup yields CDR1 LGHNA and CDR2 YNFKEQ. V was cut by 0 bases and J by 0 bases, with 5 bases left in between. The CDR3 runs 14 residues. The CDR3 coding sequence is TGTGCCAGCAGCCAAGAGGAGTTGAACACTGAAGCTTTCTTT. It codes for CASSQEELNTEAFF.

The sample holds one count of this clone. This sequence joins TRBV5-1 and TRBJ2-5; 7 bases line up with TRBD1. V dropped 4 bases and J dropped 5; count of bases not matched to a gene: 8. This CDR3 has 14 amino acids. Germline V gene lookup returns CDR1 SGHRS and CDR2 YFSETQ. The CDR3 DNA sequence: TGCGCCAGCAGCCGGGACAGTCTATCGGAGACCCAGTACTTC. It codes for CASSRDSLSETQYF.

V gene TRBV28 combines with J gene TRBJ1-6; 10 positions match TRBD1. This CDR3 comprises 16 residues. The germline CDR1 and CDR2 sequences are MDHEN and SYDVKM. V was clipped by 5 bases and J by 6 bases; unmatched bases: 7. CDR3 coding DNA: TGTGCCAGCAGTCCCACGACAGGGGGCTTTAATTCACCCCTCCACTTT. Protein sequence: CASSPTTGGFNSPLHF.

The chain carries TRBV13 and TRBJ1-2; 10 bases fit TRBD1. The J segment lost 6 bases and the V segment lost 6 bases, leaving 4 bases of the junction unmatched. This CDR3 comprises 13 residues. Germline values: CDR1 PRHDT, CDR2 FYEKMQ (reference sequence). The CDR3 reads CASSFGQGDGYTF. CDR3 DNA: TGTGCCAGCAGTTTTGGACAGGGGGATGGCTACACCTTC.

This clone was detected many times. The CDR3 DNA reads as TGCGCCAGCAGTGACCCAGGTGGCACAAGCTCCTACGAGCAGTACTTC. Its translation is CASSDPGGTSSYEQYF. The rearrangement links TRBV10-2 to TRBJ2-7, with unresolved D. In germline, CDR1 is WSHSY, CDR2 SAAADI. The CDR3 totals 16 residues. V lost 3 bases, J lost 0 bases, and 15 bases lay in between.

The chain has TRBV4-1 and TRBJ1-6, with D possibly TRBD1 on 6 matching bases. Trimming removed 0 bases from V and 9 bases from J, with 15 bases in between. The CDR3 loop spans 16 amino acids. The germline gives CDR1 MGHRA, CDR2 YSYEKL. CDR3 region: CASSQDGGQGSSPLHF. The DNA for the CDR3 is TGCGCCAGCAGCCAAGATGGGGGGCAGGGTAGTTCACCCCTCCACTTT.

This chain joins TRBV7-2 and TRBJ1-1; weak D call: TRBD1 (5 bases). CDR3 size: 13 residues. The germline gives CDR1 SGHTA, CDR2 FQGNSA. Trimming cost V 5 bases and J 2 bases, with 9 bases left between them. CDR3 loop: CASSRGGNTEAFF. The CDR3 bases are TGTGCCAGCAGCCGCGGGGGAAACACTGAAGCTTTCTTT.

V gene TRBV4-1 combines with J gene TRBJ2-3, with 12 bases aligning to TRBD2. The V gene end was trimmed by 3 bases and the J gene end by 4 bases; junction bases not matched to a gene: 5. The CDR3 extends over 16 amino acids. Germline V lookup: CDR1 MGHRA, CDR2 YSYEKL. CDR3 amino acids: CASSQVLAGGSDTQYF. In nucleotides, the CDR3 is TGCGCCAGCAGCCAGGTACTAGCGGGGGGTTCAGATACGCAGTATTTT.

V and J are TRBV7-9 and TRBJ2-5; 10 bases are a match to TRBD1. Germline V gene sequence: CDR1 SEHNR, CDR2 FQNEAQ (reference sequence). CDR3 length equals 16 residues. Germline trimming cut 2 bases from V and 4 bases from J; bases unmatched to any gene: 7. The CDR3 reads CASSLNTRTGGETQYF. Written as DNA, the CDR3 is TGTGCCAGCAGCTTAAATACAAGGACAGGGGGAGAGACCCAGTACTTC.

The chain couples TRBV7-2 to TRBJ2-1, with TRBD1 matching over 10 bases. The CDR3 consists of 15 residues. Germline trimming cut 7 bases from V and 7 bases from J; bases unmatched to any gene: 10. Per the germline V gene, CDR1 is SGHTA and CDR2 is FQGNSA. DNA of the CDR3: TGTGCCAGCAACAAACCGGGACAGGGGAGGAATGAGCAGTTCTTC. The encoded protein is CASNKPGQGRNEQFF.

For this clone: This is likely an artifact of a read error, given a far larger clone one base away. The sample contains more than one DNA sequence encoding this CDR3. The rearrangement joins TRBV4-2 to TRBJ1-3, with D perhaps matching TRBD1 (6 bases). Germline lookup yields CDR1 LGHNA and CDR2 YNFKEQ. This CDR3 has 17 residues. The V gene lost 0 bases and the J gene lost 0 bases, with 12 bases spanning the gap. The CDR3: CASSQEGTLSSGNTIYF. The CDR3 nucleotides are TGTGCCAGCAGCCAAGAGGGGACATTAAGCTCTGGAAACACCATATATTTT.

The genes are TRBV6-1 and TRBJ2-7; possible D gene TRBD1, 5 bases. CDR1 is MNHNS and CDR2 is SASEGT in the germline V gene. V lost 2 bases to trimming and J lost 2 bases, with 10 bases between them. The CDR3 runs 14 residues. The CDR3 protein is CASSERQITYEQYF. In nucleotides, the CDR3 is TGTGCCAGCAGTGAACGACAGATAACCTACGAGCAGTACTTC.